This T cell receptor (beta chain) derives from a study of T cells in Graves' hyperthyroidism and ophthalmopathy. The CDR3 regions of TCR beta were amplified from RNA transcripts. The HTBI primer set was used in a first-round RT-PCR of the TCR CDR3. Each CDR3 protein is one row after TCRdb ran MiXCR on the multiplex PCR reads. The sample consists of hundreds of thousands of distinct CDR3 sequences, just under 45% of them appearing once. It was uncontrolled infection, other autoimmune disease, pregnancy or lactation that excluded patients. Trimming removed 9 bases at V and 0 bases at J, with 11 bases between. This CDR3 contains 13 residues. From germline, CDR1 is LNHDA and CDR2 SQIVND (reference sequence).

Input material: peripheral blood or thyroid tissue (not recorded which). This receptor was taken from an adult man with Graves' disease, either hyperthyroidism or ophthalmopathy (not recorded which). The chain has TRBV19 and TRBJ1-2; the D is unclear. The CDR3 DNA follows: TGTGCCAGAGAATACAGATCTAACTATGGCTACACCTTC. This codes for CAREYRSNYGYTF.